The T cell receptor beta chain described here comes from a study of a mutant IDH1 vaccine in newly diagnosed glioma. Turning to the study itself: Patients got radiotherapy, temozolomide, or both beforehand, and most got both.

With respect to this clone: Its antigen is unidentified. This CDR3 is also generated by other DNA sequences in the sample.

Study conclusions and caveats: The authors found pseudoprogression apparently unrelated to changes in top peripheral T cell clonotypes.

The CDR3 extends over 10 amino acids. Germline CDR1 and CDR2: SEHNR and FQNEAQ (reference sequence). Trimming removed 5 bases from V and 5 bases from J, with 0 bases in between. Time point reported: week 5, during vaccination. Doses comprised 300 ug of mutant IDH1 20-mer peptide each, plus topical imiquimod. Using immunoSEQ multiplex PCR, the repertoire was profiled, and TCRdb retains in-frame clones only, with some absent. The repertoire holds around 56,000 clones, with about 80% as singletons. The chain employs TRBV7-9 and TRBJ2-2, with D hard to call. The clonotype comes from a man under 40 with glioma. Sequencing used PBMCs, obtained from a glioma patient whose treatment included an IDH1 peptide vaccine. Here the CDR3 reads CASSTGELFF. CDR3 coding DNA: TGTGCCAGCAGCACCGGGGAGCTGTTTTTT.